The entry that follows covers one T cell receptor (beta chain) sequence. Its matching antigen is unknown. This specimen belongs to a study of cytomegalovirus exposure and HLA in healthy donors. Study summary: An earlier analysis found fewer than 140 million unique TCR beta sequences from about 190 million T cells. HLA-typed donors were the source of approximately 88 million unique TCRs held in an early data release.

Broader study findings: Within the data, a cluster of highly shared sequence variants was likely a sequencing artifact.

Looked up from germline, CDR1 is MGHDK and CDR2 is SYGVNS. This CDR3 has 15 residues. V lost 4 bases, J lost 4 bases, and 10 bases stayed unmatched. The PCR used 60 Vbeta and 13 Jbeta primers. TCRdb's copy holds only in-frame clones and misses some; the assay was immunoSEQ multiplex PCR. Of some 140,000 clones detected, roughly 77% appear once; the ten largest clones hold approximately 8%. Material for sequencing was PBMCs. The V gene is TRBV25-1, the J gene TRBJ2-7, with TRBD2 matching 7 bases. The sequence derives from a man in his thirties or forties in good health and CMV-seropositive. CDR3 sequence (DNA): TGTGCCAGCAGTGGGGGTTGGGAGCGGGGTTACGAGCAGTACTTC. Its protein is CASSGGWERGYEQYF.